Listed below are T cell receptor beta chains from one sample, sequenced in a study of blood T cell repertoires in COVID-19. Method: immunoSEQ multiplex PCR; TCRdb's copy keeps in-frame clones and lacks some. This sample yields tens of thousands of clones, of which 70% to 90% are seen a single time; approximately 14% belongs to the top ten. The sample taken for sequencing was peripheral blood. The receptors were sampled from a human donor in a cohort sampled during active COVID-19. The donor label of this sample is uncertain. CDR3s include the opening cysteine and the closing phenylalanine or tryptophan. D genes are given only for firm matches. Size is omitted from some rows. Given values are once, few, many or a class for expanded clones.

v_call,j_call,d_call,clone_size,cdr3_nt,cdr3_aa
TRBV27,TRBJ1-2,-,-,TGTGCCAGCAGTGAACAGGGTTTGAGGTATGGCTACACCTTC,CASSEQGLRYGYTF
TRBV7-2,TRBJ2-1,-,-,TGTGCCAGCAGCCGGGACTTCAGCTCCTACAATGAGCAGTTCTTC,CASSRDFSSYNEQFF
TRBV18,TRBJ2-1,-,-,TGTGCCAGCTCAGGGCCCCCTTACAATGAGCAGTTCTTC,CASSGPPYNEQFF
TRBV6-5,TRBJ1-1,-,-,TGTGCCAGCAGTTACTTGCTTGGCCGAGAAGCTTTCTTT,CASSYLLGREAFF
TRBV5-1,TRBJ2-3,TRBD2,-,TGCGCCAGCAGCCAACCCGGGACTAGCGCGGTAGCAGATACGCAGTATTTT,CASSQPGTSAVADTQYF
TRBV6-1,TRBJ1-5,TRBD1,-,TGTGCCAGCAGTGAAGGGGCCAGGGGGCAACAGCCCCAGCATTTT,CASSEGARGQQPQHF
TRBV7-2,TRBJ2-2,-,-,TGTGCCAGCAGCCAAGCCTCCAACACCGGGGAGCTGTTTTTT,CASSQASNTGELFF
TRBV11-2,TRBJ2-1,-,-,TGTGCCAGCAGCGCGACCTGGGGGCACAATGAGCAGTTCTTC,CASSATWGHNEQFF
TRBV6-1,TRBJ2-7,TRBD1,-,TGTGCCAGCACCCCGACAGGGGCCTACGAGCAGTACTTC,CASTPTGAYEQYF
TRBV6-6,TRBJ2-3,TRBD1,once,TGTGCCAGCAGGAGACAGGGGACAACCACAGATACGCAGTATTTT,CASRRQGTTTDTQYF
TRBV2,TRBJ2-1,TRBD2,-,TGTGCCAGCAGTGGGGCTAGCGGGGGGGCCCGGAATGAGCAGTTCTTC,CASSGASGGARNEQFF
TRBV2,TRBJ1-2,TRBD1,-,TGTGCCAGCAGCGATAGACAGGGCCTGAGGGGCTACACCTTC,CASSDRQGLRGYTF
TRBV5-5,TRBJ1-5,-,-,TGTGCCAGCAGCTTATCGTCAGGGGCGAATCAGCCCCAGCATTTT,CASSLSSGANQPQHF
TRBV5-5,TRBJ2-5,-,-,TGTGCCAGCAGCTTGCCCGGGGGAGGAGAGACCCAGTACTTC,CASSLPGGGETQYF
TRBV9,TRBJ1-6,TRBD1,-,TGTGCCAGCAGCACGGGACAGGGGATGGTTCAAACCCTCCACTTT,CASSTGQGMVQTLHF
TRBV7-9,TRBJ2-5,TRBD1,-,TGTGCCAGCAGCTTAGCGGAGACAGGGGACACCCAGTACTTC,CASSLAETGDTQYF
TRBV19,TRBJ2-7,TRBD1,-,TGTGCCAGTAGTATCGGGACAGGGACCTACGAGCAGTACTTC,CASSIGTGTYEQYF
TRBV2,TRBJ2-5,-,-,TGTGCCAGCAGAGTTGGCTCTCCCCAAGAGACCCAGTACTTC,CASRVGSPQETQYF
TRBV6-5,TRBJ1-4,-,-,TGTGCCAGCAGCGCTCAAAGGGGGACTAATGAAAAACTGTTTTTT,CASSAQRGTNEKLFF
TRBV2,TRBJ2-7,-,-,TGTGCCAGCAGCGACCCCTACAGTGAGCAGTACTTC,CASSDPYSEQYF
TRBV6-5,TRBJ1-3,-,-,TGTGCCAGCAGTTTAGACTGGAGCTCTGGAAACACCATATATTTT,CASSLDWSSGNTIYF
TRBV6-5,TRBJ2-1,TRBD2,-,TGTGCCAGCAGAGCGGGGGAGAGTTACAATGAGCAGTTCTTC,CASRAGESYNEQFF
TRBV7-2,TRBJ2-7,TRBD2,once,TGTGCCAGCAGCACGACATCCGGGACTATCTACGAGCAGTACTTC,CASSTTSGTIYEQYF
TRBV30,TRBJ2-1,-,once,TGTGCCTGGAGTGTAGGGGCCTCTGGGGATGAGCAGTTCTTC,CAWSVGASGDEQFF
TRBV5-1,TRBJ2-1,TRBD1,once,TGCGCCAGCCATACAGGGGGCGCGTACAATGAGCAGTTCTTC,CASHTGGAYNEQFF
TRBV7-9,TRBJ1-1,-,-,TGTGCCAGCAGCCTCCCCGCGGGGGCAGGCACTGAAGCTTTCTTT,CASSLPAGAGTEAFF
TRBV28,TRBJ1-1,-,-,TGTGCCAGCAGAGGAGGGTCTGAAGCTTTCTTT,CASRGGSEAFF
TRBV19,TRBJ2-7,TRBD1,-,TGTGCCAGTAGTGTCGGGACAGGGACATACGAGCAGTACTTC,CASSVGTGTYEQYF
TRBV28,TRBJ2-7,TRBD2,-,TGTGCCAGTTTGACTAGCAACTCCTACGAGCAGTACTTC,CASLTSNSYEQYF
TRBV5-1,TRBJ2-3,-,-,TGCGCCAGCAGCTGGGCCCTAGCGACGGGTAGCACAGATACGCAGTATTTT,CASSWALATGSTDTQYF
TRBV19,TRBJ1-6,-,once,TGTGCCAGTAGTACACAGGGAGGGTCGGGGTCACCCCTCCACTTT,CASSTQGGSGSPLHF
TRBV7-3,TRBJ2-3,TRBD1,-,TGTGCCAGCAGCCGTAGGACAGGGGGCACAGATACGCAGTATTTT,CASSRRTGGTDTQYF
TRBV7-2,TRBJ1-6,-,-,TGTGCCAGCAGCAGACAGGAGGCAAGGGCCGCGATGAATTCACCCCTCCACTTT,CASSRQEARAAMNSPLHF
TRBV23-1,TRBJ1-5,-,-,TGCGCCAGCAGTCAATCTGCGGAAAGGGGTAGCAATCAGCCCCAGCATTTT,CASSQSAERGSNQPQHF
TRBV29-1,TRBJ1-1,-,-,TGCAGCGTTGATGGGGAGTCCAACACTGAAGCTTTCTTT,CSVDGESNTEAFF
TRBV14,TRBJ2-7,-,-,TGTGCCAGCAGCCAAGATCCCGGGAGCTCCTACGAGCAGTACTTC,CASSQDPGSSYEQYF
TRBV7-2,TRBJ1-2,TRBD1,-,TGTGCCAGCAGCCCCCGGGACAGGGGGCGCAACTATGGCTACACCTTC,CASSPRDRGRNYGYTF
TRBV6-5,TRBJ1-2,TRBD1,-,TGTGCCACGGGACAGGGCACCGCCGGCCATGGCTACACCTTC,CATGQGTAGHGYTF
TRBV5-1,TRBJ2-7,-,-,TGCGCCAGCAGCTTGGGACACGGAGGGGACGAGCAGTACTTC,CASSLGHGGDEQYF
TRBV19,TRBJ1-2,-,-,TGTGCCAGTAGTATTAGTGTCGGCTATGGCTACACCTTC,CASSISVGYGYTF
TRBV7-8,TRBJ2-3,-,-,TGTGCCAGCAGCTTGGGGGCAGGGGCTGGCACAGATACGCAGTATTTT,CASSLGAGAGTDTQYF
TRBV6-5,TRBJ1-5,TRBD1,-,TGTGCCAGCAGTTACTCTGGGCAGGGGGCCAATCAGCCCCAGCATTTT,CASSYSGQGANQPQHF
TRBV20-1,TRBJ2-1,TRBD1,-,TGCAGTGCTAGTCCCGGGACAGGAAAAATGGGGTTTTACAATGAGCAGTTCTTC,CSASPGTGKMGFYNEQFF